This T cell receptor beta chain was retrieved from a study of T cell responses to AZD1222 COVID-19 vaccine. Study-level points and caveats: At baseline, seropositivity was found in only five or six AZD1222 recipients. Repertoires were obtained only post-peak T cell response.

Notes on this clone: What it binds is not known.

Assay used: immunoSEQ multiplex PCR; TCRdb lists only in-frame clones, some missing. The sample lists about 140,000 clones, around 90% occurring once. The CDR3 length is 15 residues. Germline CDR1 MNHNS, CDR2 SASEGT. V was trimmed by 1 base and J by 0 bases, leaving 10 bases between them. This chain uses TRBV6-1 with TRBJ2-7; D is perhaps TRBD2 (7 bases). The source of this sequence is an adult in good health. The sample here was peripheral blood, taken on day 0 of AZD1222 vaccination. The CDR3 sequence: CASSEVGGASYEQYF. CDR3 sequence (DNA): TGTGCCAGCAGTGAAGTGGGGGGGGCCTCCTACGAGCAGTACTTC.